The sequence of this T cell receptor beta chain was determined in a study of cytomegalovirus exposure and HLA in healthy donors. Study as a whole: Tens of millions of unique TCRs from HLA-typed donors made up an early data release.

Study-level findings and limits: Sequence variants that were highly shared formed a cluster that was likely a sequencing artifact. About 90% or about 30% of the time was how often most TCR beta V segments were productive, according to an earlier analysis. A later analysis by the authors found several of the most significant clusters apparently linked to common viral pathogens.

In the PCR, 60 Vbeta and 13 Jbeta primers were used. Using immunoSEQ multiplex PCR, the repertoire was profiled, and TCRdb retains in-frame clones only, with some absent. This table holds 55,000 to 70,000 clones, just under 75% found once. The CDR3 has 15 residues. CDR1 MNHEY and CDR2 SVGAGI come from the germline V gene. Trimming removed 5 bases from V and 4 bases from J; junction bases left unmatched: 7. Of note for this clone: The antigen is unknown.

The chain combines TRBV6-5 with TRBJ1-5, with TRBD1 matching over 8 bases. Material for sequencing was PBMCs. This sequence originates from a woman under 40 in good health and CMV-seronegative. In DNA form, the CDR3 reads TGTGCCAGCAGTACGGACAGGGCCAAGAATCAGCCCCAGCATTTT. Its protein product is CASSTDRAKNQPQHF.